This TCR beta chain was recorded in a study of blood T cell repertoires in COVID-19 (dated by TCRdb to 2019 to 2021). Concerning the study at large: Samples from collaborators originated in the United States, Italy and Spain and spanned both the acute and convalescent phases of COVID-19. The material from the prospective study consisted of cDNA or gDNA derived from T cells, B-cell-depleted T cells, or PBMCs. Deeply sampled blood TCRbeta repertoires from subjects exposed to, actively infected with, or recovered from COVID-19 were included in the dataset. A freely available public database, intended as a resource for researchers studying the immune response to SARS-CoV-2, is where the repertoires were released. Samples came from the ongoing ImmuneRACE study (first 160 participants) plus 1,254 subjects from 6 global collaborators. The sample metadata nearly always contained a de-identified subject ID, COVID-19 status, age in years and sex. HLA class I and class II types, where available, came from metadata supplied by the sample provider rather than from assay-based typing.

Each collaborating institution followed its own protocols to collect whole blood in K2EDTA tubes. For TCRbeta analysis, collaborator samples were shipped as frozen whole blood, as isolated PBMCs, or as DNA extracted from either sample type. There are 15 amino acids in the CDR3, from cysteine to phenylalanine inclusive. The read is trimmed to its CDR3 DNA, 45 bases read in frame from base 1. Trimming takes 0 bases from V and 1 base from J, and the germline ends sit 10 bases apart. In the germline V gene (reference sequence), CDR1 corresponds to SGHKS and CDR2 to YYEKEE. On this clone: The antigen it recognizes is unknown. No clone much larger than this one lies a single base away; base qualities are absent.

Results and caveats for the whole study, not just this receptor: The amount of clinical and demographic metadata varied by source and participant and was provided uncurated.

TCRbeta CDR3 regions were amplified from genomic DNA using the immunoSEQ Assay, a bias-controlled multiplex PCR. Under the source paper's analysis protocol: The number of nucleated cells in each sample was estimated from the amplification of reference gene primers within the assay. To quantify the absolute abundance of each unique TCRbeta CDR3 rearrangement, sequence reads were collapsed and filtered. For each sample, productive Simpson clonality was calculated as the square root of Simpson's diversity index over productive rearrangements. This is the immuneACCESS table as TCRdb keeps it, with only in-frame sequences that have V and J called. A part of the clones is gone; compared with another copy, unresolved V genes explain less than half, and the rest is unexplained. V and J calls plus clone size are reproduced from that table; the DNA served to infer D and trimming. A total of 250,000 to 300,000 clones appear in this sample, approximately 83% of them only once. The ten biggest clones cover 11% of the sample.

This sequence originates from a woman aged 70-85 years with acute or convalescent COVID-19. The chain couples TRBV5-5 to TRBJ1-2; a tentative D match to TRBD1 spans 5 bases. The material sequenced was peripheral blood. The DNA sequence reads TGTGCCAGCAGCTTGGGGGGACTAATTAACTATGGCTACACCTTC. It codes for CASSLGGLINYGYTF. The variable domain in full, with residues beyond the CDR3 obtained from the reference TRBV5-5 and TRBJ1-2 genes, is DAGVTQSPTHLIKTRGQQVTLRCSPISGHKSVSWYQQVLGQGPQFIFQYYEKEERGRGNFPDRFSARQFPNYSSELNVNALLLGDSALYLCASSLGGLINYGYTFGSGTRLTVV.